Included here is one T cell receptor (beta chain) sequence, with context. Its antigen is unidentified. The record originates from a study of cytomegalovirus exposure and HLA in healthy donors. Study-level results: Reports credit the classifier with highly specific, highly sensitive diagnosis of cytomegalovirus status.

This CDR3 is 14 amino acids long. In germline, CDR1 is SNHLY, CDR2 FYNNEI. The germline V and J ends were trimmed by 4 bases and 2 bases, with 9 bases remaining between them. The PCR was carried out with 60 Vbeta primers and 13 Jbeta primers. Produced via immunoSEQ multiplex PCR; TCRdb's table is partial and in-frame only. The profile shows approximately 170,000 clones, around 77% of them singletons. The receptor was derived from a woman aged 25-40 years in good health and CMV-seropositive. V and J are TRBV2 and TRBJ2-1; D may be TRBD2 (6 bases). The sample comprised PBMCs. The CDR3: CASSGDFTYNEQFF. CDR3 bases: TGTGCCAGCAGTGGGGACTTTACCTACAATGAGCAGTTCTTC.